The rows below give T cell receptor beta chains drawn from one sample of a study of cytomegalovirus exposure and HLA in healthy donors. The repertoire was sequenced with immunoSEQ multiplex PCR; TCRdb's copy has only in-frame clones and lacks some. The sample holds 200,000 to 250,000 clones; 83% are singletons and the top ten take 1.4%. What was sequenced was PBMCs. These receptors all stem from a girl aged 5 to 17 in good health and CMV-seronegative. CDR3s include the opening cysteine and the closing phenylalanine or tryptophan. D genes are given only for firm matches. The size entry is marked missing in some rows and otherwise reads once, few, many or a size class.

CASSSTSGISTDTQYF	TGTGCCAGCAGCTCAACTAGCGGGATTAGCACAGATACGCAGTATTTT	TRBD2	TRBV7-3	TRBJ2-3	NA
CASSPDRGWNTIYF	TGTGCCAGCAGTCCGGACAGGGGGTGGAACACCATATATTTT	TRBD1	TRBV6-1	TRBJ1-3	few
CASSAKTGNQPQHF	TGTGCCAGCAGCGCAAAGACCGGGAATCAGCCCCAGCATTTT	NA	TRBV21-1	TRBJ1-5	NA
CASSPGPGELFF	TGTGCCAGCAGCCCAGGCCCCGGGGAGCTGTTTTTT	NA	TRBV5-5	TRBJ2-2	NA
CASGRTAGTSNYGYTF	TGTGCCAGCGGCCGGACGGCGGGGACCTCGAACTATGGCTACACCTTC	NA	TRBV7-2	TRBJ1-2	NA
CASRQGTNYGYTF	TGTGCCAGCAGGCAGGGAACTAACTATGGCTACACCTTC	NA	TRBV25-1	TRBJ1-2	NA
CATSRDLGAEQYF	TGTGCCACCAGCAGAGATTTGGGGGCCGAGCAGTACTTC	NA	TRBV15	TRBJ2-7	NA
CAWSRLGRDYGYTF	TGTGCCTGGAGTCGGTTGGGCAGAGACTATGGCTACACCTTC	NA	TRBV30	TRBJ1-2	NA
CASSPPGLAGRYNEQFF	TGTGCCAGCAGCCCCCCCGGACTAGCGGGACGCTACAATGAGCAGTTCTTC	TRBD2	TRBV25-1	TRBJ2-1	NA
CASSEGAWGLANEQFF	TGTGCCAGCAGCGAGGGGGCATGGGGACTAGCTAATGAGCAGTTCTTC	TRBD2	TRBV9	TRBJ2-1	NA
CAISEWQGAGYTF	TGTGCCATCAGTGAATGGCAGGGTGCTGGCTACACCTTC	NA	TRBV10-3	TRBJ1-2	once
CASSSRLAGQETQYF	TGTGCCAGCAGCTCCAGACTAGCGGGGCAAGAGACCCAGTACTTC	TRBD2	TRBV7-2	TRBJ2-5	NA
CASSLGGINTGELFF	TGTGCCAGCAGTTTGGGGGGGATCAACACCGGGGAGCTGTTTTTT	TRBD2	TRBV28	TRBJ2-2	few
CASSGRSAGGPGEQFF	TGTGCCAGCAGCGGGAGGAGTGCAGGGGGCCCAGGGGAGCAGTTCTTC	TRBD1	TRBV11-2	TRBJ2-1	NA
CASSQIPGNTIYF	TGTGCCAGCAGCCAAATTCCCGGAAACACCATATATTTT	NA	TRBV7-3	TRBJ1-3	NA
CASSKGPPGLETKNIQYF	TGCGCCAGCAGTAAGGGACCTCCGGGACTCGAAACCAAAAACATTCAGTACTTC	NA	TRBV4-1	TRBJ2-4	NA
CASSKGQTINQPQHF	TGTGCCAGCAGCAAAGGACAGACCATCAATCAGCCCCAGCATTTT	NA	TRBV7-9	TRBJ1-5	NA